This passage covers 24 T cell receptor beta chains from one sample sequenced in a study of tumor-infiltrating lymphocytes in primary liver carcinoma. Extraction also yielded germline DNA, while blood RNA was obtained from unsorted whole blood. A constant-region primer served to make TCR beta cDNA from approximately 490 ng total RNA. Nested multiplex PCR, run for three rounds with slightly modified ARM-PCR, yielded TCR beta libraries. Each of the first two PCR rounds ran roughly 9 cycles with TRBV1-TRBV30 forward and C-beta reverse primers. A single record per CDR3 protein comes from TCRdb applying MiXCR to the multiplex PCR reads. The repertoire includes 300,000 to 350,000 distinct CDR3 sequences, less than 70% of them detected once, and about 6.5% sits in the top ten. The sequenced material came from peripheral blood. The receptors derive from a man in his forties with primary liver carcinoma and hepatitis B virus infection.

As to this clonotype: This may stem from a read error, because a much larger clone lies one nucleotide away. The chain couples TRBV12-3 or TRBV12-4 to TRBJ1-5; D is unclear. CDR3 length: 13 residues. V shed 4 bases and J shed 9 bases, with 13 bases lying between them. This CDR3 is CASSSPRYGPQHF. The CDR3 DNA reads TGTGCCAGCAGTTCGCCCCGCTACGGGCCCCAGCATTTT.

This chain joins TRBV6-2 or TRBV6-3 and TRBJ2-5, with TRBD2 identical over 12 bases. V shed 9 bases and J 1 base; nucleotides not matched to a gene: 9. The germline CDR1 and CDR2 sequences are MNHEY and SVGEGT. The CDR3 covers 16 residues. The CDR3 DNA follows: TGTGCCAGTAGGGGGCTAGCGGGAGGGTCCCAAGAGACCCAGTACTTC. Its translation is CASRGLAGGSQETQYF.

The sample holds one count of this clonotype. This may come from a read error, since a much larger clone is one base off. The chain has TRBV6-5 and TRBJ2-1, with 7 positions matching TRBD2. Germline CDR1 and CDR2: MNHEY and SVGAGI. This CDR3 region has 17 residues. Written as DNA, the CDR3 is TGTGCCAGCAGTTACTCGACAAGCGGGACCTCCTACAATGAGCAGCTCTTC. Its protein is CASSYSTSGTSYNEQLF.

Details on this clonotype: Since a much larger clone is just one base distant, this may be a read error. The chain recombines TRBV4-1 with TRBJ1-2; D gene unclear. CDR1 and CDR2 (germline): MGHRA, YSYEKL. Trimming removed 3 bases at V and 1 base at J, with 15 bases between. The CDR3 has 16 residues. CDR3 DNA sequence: TGCGCCAGCAGCCAGGCGGCACAATCGCTTAACTATGGCTACACCTTC. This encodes CASSQAAQSLNYGYTF.

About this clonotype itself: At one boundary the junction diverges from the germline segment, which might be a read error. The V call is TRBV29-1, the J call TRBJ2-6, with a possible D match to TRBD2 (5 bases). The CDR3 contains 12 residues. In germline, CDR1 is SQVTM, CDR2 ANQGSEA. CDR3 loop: CSVFCGANVLTF. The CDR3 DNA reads TGTAGCGTATTCTGTGGGGCCAACGTCCTGACTTTC.

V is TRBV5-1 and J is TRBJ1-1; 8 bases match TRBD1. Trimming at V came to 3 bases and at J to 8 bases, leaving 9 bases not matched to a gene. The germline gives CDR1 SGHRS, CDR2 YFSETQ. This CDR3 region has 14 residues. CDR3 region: CASSSAGGAIEAFF. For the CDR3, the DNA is TGCGCCAGCAGCTCTGCAGGGGGCGCAATAGAAGCTTTCTTT.

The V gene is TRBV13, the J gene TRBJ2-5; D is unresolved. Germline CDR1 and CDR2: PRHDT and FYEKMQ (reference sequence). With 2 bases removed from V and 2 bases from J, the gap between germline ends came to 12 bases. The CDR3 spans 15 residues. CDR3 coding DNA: TGTGCCAGCAGCTTATCCGGCGTAGGACAAGAGACCCAGTACTTC. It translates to CASSLSGVGQETQYF.

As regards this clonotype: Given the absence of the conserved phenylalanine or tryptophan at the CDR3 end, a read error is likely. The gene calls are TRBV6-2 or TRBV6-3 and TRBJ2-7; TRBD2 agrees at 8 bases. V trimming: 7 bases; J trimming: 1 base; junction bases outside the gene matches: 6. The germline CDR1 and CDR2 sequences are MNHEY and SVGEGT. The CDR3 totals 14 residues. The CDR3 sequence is CASIPTSASYEQYS. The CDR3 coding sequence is TGTGCCAGCATTCCGACTAGCGCTTCCTACGAGCAGTACTCC.

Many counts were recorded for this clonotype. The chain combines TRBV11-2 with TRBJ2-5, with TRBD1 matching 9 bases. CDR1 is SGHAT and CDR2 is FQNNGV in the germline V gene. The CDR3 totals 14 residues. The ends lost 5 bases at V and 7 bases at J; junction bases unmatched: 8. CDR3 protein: CASSRVQGAATQYF. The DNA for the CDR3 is TGTGCCAGCAGCCGGGTACAGGGGGCGGCGACCCAGTACTTC.

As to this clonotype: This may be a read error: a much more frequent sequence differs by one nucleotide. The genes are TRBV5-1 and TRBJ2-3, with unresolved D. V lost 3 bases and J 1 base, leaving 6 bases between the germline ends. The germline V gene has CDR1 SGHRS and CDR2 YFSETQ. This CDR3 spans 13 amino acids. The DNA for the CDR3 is TGCGCCAGCAGCTCAATTGGCACAGATACGCAGTATTTT. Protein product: CASSSIGTDTQYF.

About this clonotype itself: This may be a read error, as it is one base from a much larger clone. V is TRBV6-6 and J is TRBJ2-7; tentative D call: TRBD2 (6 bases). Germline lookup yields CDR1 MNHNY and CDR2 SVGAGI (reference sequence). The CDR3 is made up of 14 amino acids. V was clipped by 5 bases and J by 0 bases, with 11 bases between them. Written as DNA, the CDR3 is TGTGCCAGCAGTGTCAGACTAGACTCCTACGAGCAGTACTTC. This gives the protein CASSVRLDSYEQYF.

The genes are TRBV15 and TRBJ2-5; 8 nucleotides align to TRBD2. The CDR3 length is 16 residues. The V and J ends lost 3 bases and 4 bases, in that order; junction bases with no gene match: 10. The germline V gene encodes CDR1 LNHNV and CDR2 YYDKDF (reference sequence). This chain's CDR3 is CATSRPSGSSRETQYF. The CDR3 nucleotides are TGTGCCACCAGCAGGCCGAGCGGGAGCTCGCGAGAGACCCAGTACTTC.

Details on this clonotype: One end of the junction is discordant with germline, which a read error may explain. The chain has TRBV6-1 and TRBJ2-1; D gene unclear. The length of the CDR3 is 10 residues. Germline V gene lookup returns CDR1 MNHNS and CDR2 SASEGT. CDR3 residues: CASKTHEQLF. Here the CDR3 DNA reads TGTGCCAGCAAGACTCATGAGCAGCTCTTC.

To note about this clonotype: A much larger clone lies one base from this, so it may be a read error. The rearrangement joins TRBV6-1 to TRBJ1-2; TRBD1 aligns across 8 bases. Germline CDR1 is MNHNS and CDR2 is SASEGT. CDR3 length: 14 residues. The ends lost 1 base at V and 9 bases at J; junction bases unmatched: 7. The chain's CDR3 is CASSEDDRGYCYTF. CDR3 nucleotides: TGTGCCAGCAGTGAAGATGACAGGGGTTATTGCTACACCTTC.

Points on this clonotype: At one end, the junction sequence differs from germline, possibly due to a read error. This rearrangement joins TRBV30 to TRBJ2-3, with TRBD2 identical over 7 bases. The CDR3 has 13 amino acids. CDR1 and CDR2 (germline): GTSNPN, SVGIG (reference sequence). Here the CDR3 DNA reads TGTGCCTGGAACCTAGCGGCTGCAGATGCGCAGTATTTT. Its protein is CAWNLAAADAQYF.

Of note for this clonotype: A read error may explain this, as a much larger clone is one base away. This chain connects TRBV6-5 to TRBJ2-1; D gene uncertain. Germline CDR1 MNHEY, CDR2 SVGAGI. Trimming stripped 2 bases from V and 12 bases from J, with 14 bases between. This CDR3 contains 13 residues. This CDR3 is CASSYPSPAGQFF. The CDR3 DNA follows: TGTGCCAGCAGTTACCCATCGCCAGCAGGGCAGTTCTTC.

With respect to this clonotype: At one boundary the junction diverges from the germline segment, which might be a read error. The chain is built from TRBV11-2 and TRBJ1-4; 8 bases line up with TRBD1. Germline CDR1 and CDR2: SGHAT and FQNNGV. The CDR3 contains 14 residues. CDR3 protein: CASSPDRDEKKLLF. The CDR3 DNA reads TGCGCCAGCAGCCCGGACAGGGATGAGAAAAAACTGTTGTTT.

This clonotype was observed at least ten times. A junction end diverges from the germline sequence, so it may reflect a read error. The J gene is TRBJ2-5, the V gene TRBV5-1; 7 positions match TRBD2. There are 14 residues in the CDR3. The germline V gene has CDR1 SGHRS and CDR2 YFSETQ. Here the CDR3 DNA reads TGTGCCAGCAGCTTATCTAGCGGACAAGAGACCCAGTACTTC. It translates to CASSLSSGQETQYF.

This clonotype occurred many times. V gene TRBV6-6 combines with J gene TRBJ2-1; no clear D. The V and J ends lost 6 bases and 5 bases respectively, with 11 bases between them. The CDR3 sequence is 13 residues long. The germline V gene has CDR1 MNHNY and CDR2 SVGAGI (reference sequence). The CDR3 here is CASSLGRDNEQFF. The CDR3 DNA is TGTGCCAGCAGCTTAGGACGGGACAATGAGCAGTTCTTC.

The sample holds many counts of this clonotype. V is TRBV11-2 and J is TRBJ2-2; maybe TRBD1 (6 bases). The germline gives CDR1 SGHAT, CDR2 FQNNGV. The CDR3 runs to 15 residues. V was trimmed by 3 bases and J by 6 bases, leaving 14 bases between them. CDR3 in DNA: TGTGCCAGCAGCTTTAGTCGACAGGTTGCCGGGGAGCTGTTTTTT. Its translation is CASSFSRQVAGELFF.

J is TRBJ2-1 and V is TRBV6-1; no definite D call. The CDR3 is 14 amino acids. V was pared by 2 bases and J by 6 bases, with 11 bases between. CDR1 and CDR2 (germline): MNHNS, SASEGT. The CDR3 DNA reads TGTGCCAGCAGTGAATATACTCTCTGCAATGAGCAGTTCTTC. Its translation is CASSEYTLCNEQFF.

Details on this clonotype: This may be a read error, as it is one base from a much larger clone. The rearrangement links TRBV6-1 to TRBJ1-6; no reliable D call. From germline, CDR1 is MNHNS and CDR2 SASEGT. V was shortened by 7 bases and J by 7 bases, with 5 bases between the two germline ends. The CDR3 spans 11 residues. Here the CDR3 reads CASKENSPLHF. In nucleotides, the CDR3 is TGTGCCAGCAAGGAAAATTCACCCCTCCACTTT.

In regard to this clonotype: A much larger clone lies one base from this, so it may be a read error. CDR3 in amino acids: CAIAEVTNEQYF. In DNA, the CDR3 is TGTGCCATCGCCGAGGTGACGAACGAGCAGTACTTC. The V and J genes are TRBV10-3 and TRBJ2-7; D unresolved. The CDR3 sequence is 12 residues long. CDR1 is ENHRY and CDR2 is SYGVKD in the germline V gene. V was shortened by 8 bases and J by 5 bases, with 13 bases between the two germline ends.

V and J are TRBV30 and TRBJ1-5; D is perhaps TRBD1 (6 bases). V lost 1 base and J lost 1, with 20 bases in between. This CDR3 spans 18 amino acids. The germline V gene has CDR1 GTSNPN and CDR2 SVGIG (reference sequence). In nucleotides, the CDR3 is TGTGCCTGGAGTGCCCCCCCGCGGGGGCGGACGAGCAATCAGCCCCAGCATTTT. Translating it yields CAWSAPPRGRTSNQPQHF.